This T cell receptor (beta chain) is drawn from a study of T-cell reconstitution after alpha-beta-depleted transplantation in children. Findings and limits, study-wide: Alpha-beta T cells about two months after transplant reportedly derived from several hundred expanded graft clones.

CDR1 and CDR2 (germline): KGHSH, LQKENI. This CDR3 region has 15 residues. V was trimmed by 2 bases and J by 7 bases, leaving 18 bases between them. Notes on this clonotype: Its antigen is still unknown.

Using unique molecular identifiers, the investigators prepared the TCRbeta library. One entry per CDR3 protein results from TCRdb running MiXCR on the PCR reads. The sample lists approximately 500,000 distinct CDR3 sequences, 25% to 30% occurring once. The chain recombines TRBV18 with TRBJ2-7; perhaps TRBD2 as D (5 bases). Sequencing used PBMCs, obtained before TCRalphabeta/CD19-depleted stem cell transplant. The sequence was obtained from a boy under two years old with Wiskott-Aldrich syndrome, due to receive a stem cell transplant. In DNA, the CDR3 is TGTGCCAGCTCACCAAGGCCGGGCCACCCGGGAGAGCAGTACTTC. It yields the protein CASSPRPGHPGEQYF.